These 26 T cell receptor beta chains were all obtained from the same sample, sequenced in a study of T cells in Graves' hyperthyroidism and ophthalmopathy. Amplification targeted TCR beta CDR3 regions from RNA transcripts. A set of HTBI primers served as the primers for a first-round RT-PCR of the TCR CDR3. TCRdb re-analysed the multiplex PCR reads in MiXCR, keeping a single row per CDR3 protein. The sample yields about 560,000 distinct CDR3 sequences, 15% to 19% seen once. Sequenced sample: blood. The source of these receptors is a woman aged 25 to 39 with Graves' hyperthyroidism.

The gene calls are TRBV7-9 and TRBJ1-2; the match to TRBD1 covers 7 bases. J gave up 4 bases and V 1 base, and 3 bases lay outside the gene matches. Per germline, CDR1 SEHNR and CDR2 FQNEAQ (reference sequence). The CDR3 sequence is 14 residues long. The CDR3 bases are TGTGCCAGCAGCTTAGGACAGGGATGCTATGGCTACACCTTC. Its translation: CASSLGQGCYGYTF. The whole variable domain, filled in from reference TRBV7-9 and TRBJ1-2, reads DTGVSQNPRHKITKRGQNVTFRCDPISEHNRLYWYRQTLGQGPEFLTYFQNEAQLEKSRLLSDRFSAERPKGSFSTLEIQRTEQGDSAMYLCASSLGQGCYGYTFGSGTRLTVV.

This clonotype was recorded a few times. V usage is TRBV7-2 and J usage is TRBJ2-4; D gene unclear. The V end was cut by 0 bases, the J end by 6 bases, with 3 bases between. There are 12 residues in the CDR3. Looked up from germline, CDR1 is SGHTA and CDR2 is FQGNSA. Here the CDR3 reads CASSLAPNIQYF. In DNA form, the CDR3 reads TGTGCCAGCAGCTTAGCCCCAAACATTCAGTACTTC.

A few counts support this clonotype. The chain links TRBV27 to TRBJ2-2; TRBD1 might be the D (6 bases). Germline CDR1 is MNHEY and CDR2 is SMNVEV (reference sequence). The length of the CDR3 is 15 residues. The germline V and J ends were trimmed by 6 bases and 1 base, with 12 bases remaining between them. The CDR3 sequence: CASSLGHMNTGELFF. Here the CDR3 DNA reads TGTGCCAGCAGCCTGGGACATATGAACACCGGGGAGCTGTTTTTT.

This clonotype occurred many times. V is TRBV27 and J is TRBJ2-7, with TRBD1 matching over 7 bases. Trimming at V came to 0 bases and at J to 4 bases, leaving 9 bases not matched to a gene. CDR1 is MNHEY, CDR2 SMNVEV, per germline (reference sequence). CDR3 length equals 16 residues. The CDR3 here is CASSLSPLGQNYEQYF. CDR3 bases: TGTGCCAGCAGTTTATCTCCACTGGGACAGAATTACGAGCAGTACTTC.

The count of this clonotype is one. The chain links TRBV6-1 to TRBJ2-2; 13 bases agree with TRBD2. The CDR3 runs to 17 residues. V gave up 7 bases and J gave up 7 bases; unmatched junction bases: 12. Germline V lookup: CDR1 MNHNS, CDR2 SASEGT. For the CDR3, the DNA is TGTGCCAGCAACCCAGGCGGGACTAGCGGGACGGGCGGGGAGCTGTTTTTT. Protein: CASNPGGTSGTGGELFF.

This clonotype was found many times. DNA of the CDR3: TGTGCCAGCACCAGACAGGACTCGGCCCCGAACACTGAAGCTTTCTTT. The encoded protein is CASTRQDSAPNTEAFF. The chain has TRBV6-2 or TRBV6-3 and TRBJ1-1; D is perhaps TRBD1 (6 bases). Germline lookup yields CDR1 MNHEY and CDR2 SVGEGT. CDR3 length: 16 residues. V lost 7 bases to trimming and J lost 1 base, with 19 bases between them.

This clonotype was found many times. CDR3 region: CASSWTGGSGNEQFF. The CDR3 DNA reads TGTGCCAGCAGTTGGACAGGCGGGAGCGGCAATGAGCAGTTCTTC. The gene calls are TRBV6-2 or TRBV6-3 and TRBJ2-1; TRBD1 or TRBD2 may be the D gene (7 bases each). CDR1 is MNHEY, CDR2 SVGEGT, per germline. Between the trimmed V and J ends, which lost 4 bases and 6 bases, there was a span of 16 bases. The CDR3 runs to 15 residues.

The V and J genes are TRBV20-1 and TRBJ2-2; 8 bases fit TRBD2. The V gene end was trimmed by 1 base and the J gene end by 1 base; junction bases not matched to a gene: 8. Per germline, CDR1 DFQATT and CDR2 SNEGSKA (reference sequence). The CDR3 has 17 amino acids. The CDR3 spells CSARGLARTRNTGELFF. Written as DNA, the CDR3 is TGCAGTGCTAGAGGACTAGCGCGGACAAGGAACACCGGGGAGCTGTTTTTT.

The table lists this clonotype with a few counts. J is TRBJ2-7 and V is TRBV3-1; D might be TRBD2 (5 bases). The CDR3 runs 14 residues. Germline loops: CDR1 LGHDT, CDR2 YNNKEL (reference sequence). V dropped 1 base and J dropped 6 bases, with 13 bases sitting between them. The CDR3 DNA reads as TGTGCCAGCAGCCAAGTTCGGGCTAGCCTCGAGCAGTACTTC. Protein: CASSQVRASLEQYF.

This clonotype occurred many times. V is TRBV14 and J is TRBJ1-2; a possible D gene is TRBD1 (6 bases). Germline V lookup: CDR1 SGHDN, CDR2 FVKESK. This CDR3 has 15 residues. The ends were cut back, 0 bases at V and 2 bases at J, with 10 bases in the middle. CDR3 residues: CASSQEGAQNYGYTF. The CDR3 DNA reads TGTGCCAGCAGCCAAGAGGGGGCGCAGAACTATGGCTACACCTTC.

The CDR3: CASSQGGTGDSGANVLTF. CDR3 nucleotide sequence: TGCGCCAGCAGCCAAGGGGGGACAGGGGACTCTGGGGCCAACGTCCTGACTTTC. This chain uses TRBV4-1 with TRBJ2-6; 10 bases match TRBD1. Germline loops: CDR1 MGHRA, CDR2 YSYEKL. This CDR3 contains 18 residues. J lost 0 bases, V lost 1 base, and 3 bases had no gene match.

V usage is TRBV4-1 and J usage is TRBJ1-4; tentative D call: TRBD1 (5 bases). The V end lost 4 bases, the J end lost 2 bases, and 11 bases lay between the germline ends. Germline V gene data show CDR1 as MGHRA and CDR2 as YSYEKL. This CDR3 spans 15 amino acids. CDR3 nucleotide sequence: TGCGCCAGCAGCCGGGACCGGGTTACTAATGAAAAACTGTTTTTT. Translating gives CASSRDRVTNEKLFF.

This clonotype has a count of ten or more. This rearrangement joins TRBV20-1 to TRBJ1-1; D remains unclear. CDR3 size: 14 residues. V was shortened by 4 bases and J by 3 bases, with 15 bases between the two germline ends. Germline V CDR1 and CDR2: DFQATT, SNEGSKA (reference sequence). The chain's CDR3 is CSAKMDTVHTEAFF. The CDR3 DNA sequence: TGCAGTGCTAAAATGGATACGGTTCACACTGAAGCTTTCTTT.

This clonotype was observed at least ten times. This chain joins TRBV7-2 and TRBJ2-1; 9 bases align to TRBD2. The V segment lost 3 bases and the J segment 7 bases; nucleotides outside the gene matches: 4. Germline assignment: CDR1 SGHTA and CDR2 FQGNSA. The CDR3 loop spans 14 amino acids. The DNA of the CDR3 is TGTGCCAGCAGCTTGGGACTAGCTGGAAATGAGCAGTTCTTC. Translation: CASSLGLAGNEQFF.

The V and J genes are TRBV18 and TRBJ1-1, with D possibly being TRBD1 (5 bases). V lost 3 bases to trimming and J lost 6 bases, with 11 bases between them. Germline V gene lookup returns CDR1 KGHSH and CDR2 LQKENI. The CDR3 is made up of 13 amino acids. The CDR3 sequence is CASSPQGAPEAFF. CDR3 nucleotide sequence: TGTGCCAGCTCACCTCAGGGAGCCCCTGAAGCTTTCTTT.

Ten or more counts support this clonotype. The rearrangement uses TRBV11-2 and TRBJ2-3; D remains ambiguous. This CDR3 has 11 amino acids. Trimming removed 5 bases from V and 8 bases from J, with 8 bases in between. Germline loops: CDR1 SGHAT, CDR2 FQNNGV. CDR3 protein: CASSQGVTQYF. In nucleotides, the CDR3 is TGTGCCAGCAGCCAAGGAGTTACGCAGTATTTT.

This clonotype was observed at least ten times. V gene TRBV27 combines with J gene TRBJ2-7, with D perhaps given as TRBD1 or TRBD2 (6 bases each). V lost 10 bases and J 5 bases, leaving 30 bases between the germline ends. The CDR3 consists of 17 residues. CDR1 and CDR2 from the germline V gene are MNHEY and SMNVEV (reference sequence). The CDR3 DNA is TGTGCCACCCGATTAGTTGGGGGCGCGGGATCCCTTAACGAGCAGTACTTC. It encodes CATRLVGGAGSLNEQYF.

This clonotype was counted ten times or more. The genes are TRBV2 and TRBJ2-3, with 8 bases fitting TRBD2. The CDR3 extends over 15 amino acids. The germline CDR1 and CDR2 sequences are SNHLY and FYNNEI. V shed 4 bases and J 2 bases; nucleotides not matched to a gene: 5. CDR3 nucleotide sequence: TGTGCCAGCAGTGGCGAGCGGGAGTACACAGATACGCAGTATTTT. This gives the protein CASSGEREYTDTQYF.

In this sample, this clonotype turned up many times. V and J are TRBV28 and TRBJ2-1, with 8 nucleotides matching TRBD1. This CDR3 contains 14 residues. V lost 5 bases and J lost 8; bases outside the gene matches: 8. CDR1 MDHEN and CDR2 SYDVKM come from the germline V gene. The CDR3 protein is CASSPDRGVDEQFF. CDR3 in DNA: TGTGCCAGCAGTCCCGACAGGGGAGTCGATGAGCAGTTCTTC.

This clonotype has a count of ten or more. This chain joins TRBV7-2 and TRBJ2-1; 7 bases fit TRBD1. The length of the CDR3 is 14 residues. The V segment lost 3 bases and the J segment 4 bases; nucleotides outside the gene matches: 3. Germline CDR1 and CDR2: SGHTA and FQGNSA. CDR3 sequence reads: CASSFRQGYNEQFF. Here the CDR3 DNA reads TGTGCCAGCAGCTTCCGACAGGGTTACAATGAGCAGTTCTTC. Filled out from reference TRBV7-2 and TRBJ2-1, the complete variable domain reads GAGVSQSPSNKVTEKGKDVELRCDPISGHTALYWYRQSLGQGLEFLIYFQGNSAPDKSGLPSDRFSAERTGGSVSTLTIQRTQQEDSAVYLCASSFRQGYNEQFFGPGTRLTVL.

This clonotype was counted at least ten times. This chain uses TRBV27 with TRBJ2-1, with TRBD1 as a possible D gene (6 bases). CDR3 length: 18 residues. Between the trimmed V and J ends, which lost 3 bases and 0 bases, there was a span of 18 bases. The germline gives CDR1 MNHEY, CDR2 SMNVEV (reference sequence). The DNA for the CDR3 is TGTGCCAGCAGTTTCAAATTCAGGGGAGAAAGCTCCTACAATGAGCAGTTCTTC. Its translation is CASSFKFRGESSYNEQFF.

The chain has TRBV7-2 and TRBJ2-6; unclear D gene. This CDR3 comprises 15 residues. V shed 3 bases and J shed 0 bases, with 6 bases lying between them. The germline V gene has CDR1 SGHTA and CDR2 FQGNSA. CDR3 nucleotides: TGTGCCAGCAGCTTGGCGCACTCTGGGGCCAACGTCCTGACTTTC. Translation gives CASSLAHSGANVLTF.

In this sample, this clonotype turned up many times. The chain links TRBV11-2 to TRBJ2-3; the D gene could be TRBD1 or TRBD2 (7 bases each). Between the trimmed V and J ends, which lost 3 bases and 6 bases, there was a span of 19 bases. The CDR3 covers 16 residues. The V gene's germline CDR1 is SGHAT and CDR2 FQNNGV. The CDR3 is CASSFDPRGGGDTQYF. As DNA, the CDR3 is TGTGCCAGCAGCTTTGACCCCAGGGGGGGGGGCGATACGCAGTATTTT.

V usage is TRBV4-3 and J usage is TRBJ2-1; 8 bases fit TRBD2. The CDR3 runs to 20 residues. The J segment lost 0 bases and the V segment lost 0 bases, leaving 13 bases of the junction unmatched. Germline CDR1 and CDR2: LGHNA and YSLEER. Written as DNA, the CDR3 is TGCGCCAGCAGCCAAGATACGGGGGGGTGGCGGGGTAACTCCTACAATGAGCAGTTCTTC. It translates to CASSQDTGGWRGNSYNEQFF.

This clonotype was seen at least ten times. For the CDR3, the DNA is TGTGCCAGCTCACCACAAAATCAAGGATTCAATGAGCAGTTCTTC. It specifies CASSPQNQGFNEQFF. V and J are TRBV18 and TRBJ2-1; D gene uncertain. The V and J ends lost 1 base and 6 bases respectively, with 13 bases between them. The CDR3 has 15 amino acids. Germline values: CDR1 KGHSH, CDR2 LQKENI.

This clonotype was recorded a few times. The chain carries TRBV4-2 and TRBJ2-7, with 9 bases fitting TRBD2. This CDR3 region has 15 residues. V dropped 6 bases and J dropped 5; count of bases not matched to a gene: 11. Germline V CDR1 and CDR2: LGHNA, YNFKEQ. Here the CDR3 reads CASRQTGLALHEQYF. In DNA form, the CDR3 reads TGTGCCAGCAGACAGACGGGACTAGCTTTACACGAGCAGTACTTC.